The text below deals with one T cell receptor (beta chain). No antigen is known for it. Cultured CD4+ T cell DNA was sequenced using the Oncomine TCR Beta short-read assay. TCRdb recomputed calls from the PCR reads with MiXCR, one row per CDR3 protein. The sample carries 10,000 or so distinct CDR3 sequences, approximately 58% recorded once. Treatment: approximately 9-day PBMC culture with coronavirus spike peptide pools or control peptides (ViraFEST assay). TCRs were sequenced by ViraFEST after antigen-specific T cells had been expanded with peptide pools. The data were taken from a study of vaccination and CD4 T cells after COVID-19. Study at large: The peptides that stimulated the cells were overlapping spike peptides from SARS-CoV-2, HCoV-NL63, HCoV-OC43 and HCoV-229E.

This CDR3 spans 16 amino acids. The J segment lost 7 bases and the V segment lost 2 bases, leaving 11 bases of the junction unmatched. CDR1 is SGHTA and CDR2 is FQGNSA in the germline V gene. The clonotype originates from a human donor who had recovered from COVID-19. Input material: CD4+ T cells from blood, cultured in vitro. The chain recombines TRBV7-2 with TRBJ1-5; the match to TRBD1 covers 7 bases. CDR3 DNA sequence: TGTGCCAGCAGCTTAACCCCGACAGGGCAATACCAGCCCCAGCATTTT. It translates to CASSLTPTGQYQPQHF.